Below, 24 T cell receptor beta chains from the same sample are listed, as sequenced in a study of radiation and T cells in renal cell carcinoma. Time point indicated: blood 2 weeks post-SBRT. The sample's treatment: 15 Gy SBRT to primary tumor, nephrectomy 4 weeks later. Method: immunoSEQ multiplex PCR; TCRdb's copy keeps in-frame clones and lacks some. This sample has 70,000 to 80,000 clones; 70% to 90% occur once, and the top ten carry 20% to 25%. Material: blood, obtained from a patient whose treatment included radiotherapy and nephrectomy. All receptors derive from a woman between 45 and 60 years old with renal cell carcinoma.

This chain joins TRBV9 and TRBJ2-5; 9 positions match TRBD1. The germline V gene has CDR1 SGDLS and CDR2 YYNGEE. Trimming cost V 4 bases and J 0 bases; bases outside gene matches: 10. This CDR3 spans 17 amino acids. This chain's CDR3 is CASSQSPGTGYQETQYF. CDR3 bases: TGTGCCAGCAGCCAAAGTCCCGGGACAGGGTACCAAGAGACCCAGTACTTC.

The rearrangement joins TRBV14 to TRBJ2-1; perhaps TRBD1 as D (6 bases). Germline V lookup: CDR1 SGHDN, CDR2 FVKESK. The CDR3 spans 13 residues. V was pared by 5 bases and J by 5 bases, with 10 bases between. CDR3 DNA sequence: TGTGCCAGCAGCGTTGGACAGAACAATGAGCAGTTCTTC. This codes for CASSVGQNNEQFF. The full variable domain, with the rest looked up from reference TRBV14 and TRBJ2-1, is EAGVTQFPSHSVIEKGQTVTLRCDPISGHDNLYWYRRVMGKEIKFLLHFVKESKQDESGMPNNRFLAERTGGTYSTLKVQPAELEDSGVYFCASSVGQNNEQFFGPGTRLTVL.

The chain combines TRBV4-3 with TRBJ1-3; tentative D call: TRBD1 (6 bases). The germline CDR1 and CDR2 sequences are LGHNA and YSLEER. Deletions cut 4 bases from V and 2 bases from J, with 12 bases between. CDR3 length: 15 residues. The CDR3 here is CASSPRQEAGNTIYF. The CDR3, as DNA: TGCGCCAGCAGCCCGAGACAGGAGGCTGGAAACACCATATATTTT.

In DNA form, the CDR3 reads TGTGCCAGTACCGTTATACAGGGAATGCATGGCTACACCTTC. This sequence encodes CASTVIQGMHGYTF. The gene calls are TRBV19 and TRBJ1-2; D might be TRBD1 (6 bases). V lost 7 bases, J lost 6 bases, and 18 bases lay in between. This CDR3 contains 14 residues. Germline V CDR1 and CDR2: LNHDA, SQIVND (reference sequence).

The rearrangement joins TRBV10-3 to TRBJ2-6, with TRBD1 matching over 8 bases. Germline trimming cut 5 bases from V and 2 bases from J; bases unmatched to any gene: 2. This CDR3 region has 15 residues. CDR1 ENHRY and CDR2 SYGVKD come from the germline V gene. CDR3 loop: CAISQGAAGANVLTF. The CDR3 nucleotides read TGTGCCATCAGTCAGGGGGCGGCTGGGGCCAACGTCCTGACTTTC.

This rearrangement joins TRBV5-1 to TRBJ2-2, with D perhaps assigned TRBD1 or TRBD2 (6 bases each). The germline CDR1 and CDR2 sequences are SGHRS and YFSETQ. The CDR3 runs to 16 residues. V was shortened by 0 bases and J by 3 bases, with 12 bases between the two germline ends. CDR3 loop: CASSLAGGPDTGELFF. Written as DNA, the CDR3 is TGCGCCAGCAGCTTGGCCGGGGGCCCCGACACCGGGGAGCTGTTTTTT.

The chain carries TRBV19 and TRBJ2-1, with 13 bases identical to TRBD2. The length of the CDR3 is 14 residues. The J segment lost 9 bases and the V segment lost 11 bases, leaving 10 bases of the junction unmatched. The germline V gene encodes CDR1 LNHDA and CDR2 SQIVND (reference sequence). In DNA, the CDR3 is TGTGCCTGCGGACTAGCGGGAGACATGGGTGAGCAGTTCTTC. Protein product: CACGLAGDMGEQFF.

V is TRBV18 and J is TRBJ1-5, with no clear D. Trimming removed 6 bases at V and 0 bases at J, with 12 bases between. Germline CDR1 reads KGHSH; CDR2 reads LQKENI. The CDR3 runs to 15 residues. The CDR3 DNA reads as TGTGCCAGCTCCCCCACTCGGATTAGCAATCAGCCCCAGCATTTT. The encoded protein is CASSPTRISNQPQHF.

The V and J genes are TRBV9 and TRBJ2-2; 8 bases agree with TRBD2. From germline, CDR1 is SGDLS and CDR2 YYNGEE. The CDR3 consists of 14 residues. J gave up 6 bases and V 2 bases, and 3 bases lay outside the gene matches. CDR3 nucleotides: TGTGCCAGCAGCGTCCCAGCGGGAGCCGGGGAGCTGTTTTTT. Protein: CASSVPAGAGELFF.

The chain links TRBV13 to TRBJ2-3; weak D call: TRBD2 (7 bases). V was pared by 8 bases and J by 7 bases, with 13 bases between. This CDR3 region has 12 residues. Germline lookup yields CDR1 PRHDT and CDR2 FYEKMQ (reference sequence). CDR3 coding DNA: TGTGCCAGCGGGAGGGGGATAAATACGCAGTATTTT. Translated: CASGRGINTQYF.

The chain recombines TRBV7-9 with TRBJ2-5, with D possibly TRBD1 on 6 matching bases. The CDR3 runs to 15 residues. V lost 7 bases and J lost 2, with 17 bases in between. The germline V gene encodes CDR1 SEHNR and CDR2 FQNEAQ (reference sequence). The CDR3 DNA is TGTGCCAGCACCCAGAGTGGACAGATACAAGAGACCCAGTACTTC. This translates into CASTQSGQIQETQYF.

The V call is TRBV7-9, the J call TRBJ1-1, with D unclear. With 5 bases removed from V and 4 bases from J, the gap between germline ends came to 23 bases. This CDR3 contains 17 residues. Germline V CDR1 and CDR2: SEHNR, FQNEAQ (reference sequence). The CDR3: CASSPKPAVAGGTEAFF. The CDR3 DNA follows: TGTGCCAGCAGCCCAAAACCCGCCGTAGCCGGAGGCACTGAAGCTTTCTTT.

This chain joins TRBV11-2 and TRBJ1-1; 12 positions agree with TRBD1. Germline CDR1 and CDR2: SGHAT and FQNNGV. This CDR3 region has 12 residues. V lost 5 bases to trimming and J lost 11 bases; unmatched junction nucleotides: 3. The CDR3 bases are TGTGCCAGCAGCCTGGGACAGGGGGCGGCTTTCTTT. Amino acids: CASSLGQGAAFF.

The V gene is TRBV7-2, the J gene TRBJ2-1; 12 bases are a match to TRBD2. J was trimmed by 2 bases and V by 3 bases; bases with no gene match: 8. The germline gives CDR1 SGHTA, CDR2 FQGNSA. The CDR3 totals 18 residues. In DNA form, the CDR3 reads TGTGCCAGCAGCTTCCCCCTACGGACTAGCGGGACCTACAATGAGCAGTTCTTC. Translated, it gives CASSFPLRTSGTYNEQFF.

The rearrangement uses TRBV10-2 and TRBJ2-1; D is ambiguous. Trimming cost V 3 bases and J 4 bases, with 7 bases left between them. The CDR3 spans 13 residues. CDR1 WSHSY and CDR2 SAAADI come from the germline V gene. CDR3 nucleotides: TGCGCCAGCAGTGATCTCCGGTACAATGAGCAGTTCTTC. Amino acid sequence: CASSDLRYNEQFF.

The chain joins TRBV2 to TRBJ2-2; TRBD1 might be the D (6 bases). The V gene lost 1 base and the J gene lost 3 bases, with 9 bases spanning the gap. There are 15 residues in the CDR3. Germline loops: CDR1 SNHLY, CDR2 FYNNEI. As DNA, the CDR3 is TGTGCCAGCAGTGAAGGCAGGGGTGACACCGGGGAGCTGTTTTTT. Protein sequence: CASSEGRGDTGELFF.

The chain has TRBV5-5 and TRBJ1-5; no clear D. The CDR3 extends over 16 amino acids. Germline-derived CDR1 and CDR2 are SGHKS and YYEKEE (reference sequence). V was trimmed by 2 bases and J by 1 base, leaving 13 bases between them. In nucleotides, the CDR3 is TGTGCCAGCAGCTTTTCAGGCGTGGGGAGCAATCAGCCCCAGCATTTT. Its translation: CASSFSGVGSNQPQHF. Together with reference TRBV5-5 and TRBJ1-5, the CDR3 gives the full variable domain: DAGVTQSPTHLIKTRGQQVTLRCSPISGHKSVSWYQQVLGQGPQFIFQYYEKEERGRGNFPDRFSARQFPNYSSELNVNALLLGDSALYLCASSFSGVGSNQPQHFGDGTRLSIL.

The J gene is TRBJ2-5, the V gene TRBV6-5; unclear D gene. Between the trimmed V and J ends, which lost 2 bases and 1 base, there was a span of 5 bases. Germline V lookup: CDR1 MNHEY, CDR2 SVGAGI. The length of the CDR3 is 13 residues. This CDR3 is CASSYGLQETQYF. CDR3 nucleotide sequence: TGTGCCAGCAGTTACGGTCTCCAAGAGACCCAGTACTTC.

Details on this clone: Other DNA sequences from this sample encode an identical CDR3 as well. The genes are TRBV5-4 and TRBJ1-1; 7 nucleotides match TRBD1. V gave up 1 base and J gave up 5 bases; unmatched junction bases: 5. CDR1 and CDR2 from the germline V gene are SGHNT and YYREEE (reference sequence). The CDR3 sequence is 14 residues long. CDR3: CASSLTGVDTEAFF. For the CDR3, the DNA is TGTGCCAGCAGCTTGACAGGGGTGGATACTGAAGCTTTCTTT.

As DNA, the CDR3 is TGTGCCAGTAGTATGTGGGTGGACGGAAACACCATATATTTT. Encoded protein: CASSMWVDGNTIYF. This sequence joins TRBV19 and TRBJ1-3; no firm D call. There are 14 residues in the CDR3. Trimming removed 3 bases from V and 4 bases from J, with 10 bases in between. The germline CDR1 and CDR2 sequences are LNHDA and SQIVND (reference sequence). The variable domain in full, with the rest retrieved from reference TRBV19 and TRBJ1-3, is DGGITQSPKYLFRKEGQNVTLSCEQNLNHDAMYWYRQDPGQGLRLIYYSQIVNDFQKGDIAEGYSVSREKKESFPLTVTSAQKNPTAFYLCASSMWVDGNTIYFGEGSWLTVV.

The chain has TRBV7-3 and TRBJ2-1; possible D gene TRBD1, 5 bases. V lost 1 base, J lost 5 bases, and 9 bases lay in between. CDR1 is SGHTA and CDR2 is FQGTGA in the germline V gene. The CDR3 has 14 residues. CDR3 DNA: TGTGCCAGCAGCTTAATGCAGGGCGACAATGAGCAGTTCTTC. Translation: CASSLMQGDNEQFF.

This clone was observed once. The CDR3 protein is CASSLFEGAIGTGELFF. Here the CDR3 DNA reads TGTGCCAGCAGCTTATTTGAGGGGGCGATAGGCACCGGGGAGCTGTTTTTT. The gene calls are TRBV7-2 and TRBJ2-2, with TRBD1 matching 7 bases. The CDR3 contains 17 residues. J was trimmed by 4 bases and V by 2 bases; bases with no gene match: 10. Germline CDR1 is SGHTA and CDR2 is FQGNSA.

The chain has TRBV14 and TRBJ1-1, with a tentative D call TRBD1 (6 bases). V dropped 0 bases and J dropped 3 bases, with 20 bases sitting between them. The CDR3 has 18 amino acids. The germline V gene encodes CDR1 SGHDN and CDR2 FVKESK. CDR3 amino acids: CASSQDILDSKDYTEAFF. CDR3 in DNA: TGTGCCAGCAGCCAAGATATACTGGACAGCAAAGACTACACTGAAGCTTTCTTT.

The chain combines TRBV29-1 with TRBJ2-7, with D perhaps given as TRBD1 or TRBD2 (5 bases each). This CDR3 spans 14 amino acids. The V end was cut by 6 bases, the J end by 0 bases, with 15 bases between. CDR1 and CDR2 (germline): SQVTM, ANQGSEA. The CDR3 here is CSVLLGVSSYEQYF. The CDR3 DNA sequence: TGCAGCGTCCTCTTGGGGGTGAGCTCCTACGAGCAGTACTTC.